This TCR beta chain was recorded in a study of Ad26.COV2.S vaccination and SARS-CoV-2 variants. Study outcomes and limitations: Vaccine recipients posted higher spike-specific TCR breadth than their placebo counterparts.

This sample's treatment: 15 to 20 received Ad26.COV2.S at low or high dose, single or two shots; 5 received placebo; per-sample allocation not given. Vaccine and placebo recipients were sampled on day 63 after the first injection. Donation was by an adult aged 18-55 years who was in Boston. Some clones are missing from TCRdb's copy, which holds only in-frame ones; the method was immunoSEQ multiplex PCR. This table holds around 370,000 clones, approximately 81% found once. V was clipped by 8 bases and J by 5 bases; unmatched bases: 13. This CDR3 spans 14 amino acids. The germline V gene encodes CDR1 GTSNPN and CDR2 SVGIG (reference sequence). Details on this clone: Its antigen remains unknown.

The sequence was collected from a person between 18 and 65 years old who received the Ad26.COV2.S COVID-19 vaccine or a placebo. V and J are TRBV30 and TRBJ2-3; 7 nucleotides match TRBD1. The specimen comprised peripheral blood, sampled in a trial of Ad26.COV2.S vaccine versus placebo. The CDR3 loop reads CAVHKGALGDTQYF. The CDR3 nucleotides read TGTGCCGTGCACAAGGGGGCGTTAGGAGATACGCAGTATTTT.